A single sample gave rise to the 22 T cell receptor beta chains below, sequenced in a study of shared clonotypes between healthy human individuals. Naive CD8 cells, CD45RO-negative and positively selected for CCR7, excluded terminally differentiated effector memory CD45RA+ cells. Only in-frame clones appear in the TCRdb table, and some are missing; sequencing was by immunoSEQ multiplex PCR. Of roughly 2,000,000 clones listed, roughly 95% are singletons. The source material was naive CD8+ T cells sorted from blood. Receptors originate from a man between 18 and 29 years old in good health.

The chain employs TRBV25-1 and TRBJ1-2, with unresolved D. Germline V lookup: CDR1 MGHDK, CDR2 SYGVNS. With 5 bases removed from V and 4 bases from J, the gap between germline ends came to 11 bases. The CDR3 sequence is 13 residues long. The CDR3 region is CASSLGLGYGYTF. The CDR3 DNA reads TGTGCCAGCAGTCTAGGGTTGGGCTATGGCTACACCTTC.

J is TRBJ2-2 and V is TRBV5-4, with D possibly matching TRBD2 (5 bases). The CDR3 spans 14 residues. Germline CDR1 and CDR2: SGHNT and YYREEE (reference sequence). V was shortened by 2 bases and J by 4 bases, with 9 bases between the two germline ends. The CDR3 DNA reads TGTGCCAGCAGCTTCGTAGGGAGCACCGGGGAGCTGTTTTTT. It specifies CASSFVGSTGELFF.

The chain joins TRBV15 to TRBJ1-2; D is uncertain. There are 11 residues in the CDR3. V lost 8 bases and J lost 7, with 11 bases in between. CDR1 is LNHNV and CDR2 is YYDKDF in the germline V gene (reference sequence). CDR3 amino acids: CATPRELGYTF. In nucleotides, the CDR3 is TGTGCCACCCCCCGGGAGCTTGGCTACACCTTC.

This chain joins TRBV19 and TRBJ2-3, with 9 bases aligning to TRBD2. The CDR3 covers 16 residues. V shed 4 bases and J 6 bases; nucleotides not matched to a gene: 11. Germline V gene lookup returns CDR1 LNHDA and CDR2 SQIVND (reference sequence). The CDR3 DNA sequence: TGTGCCAGTAGTACGCATCCTAGCGGGGCTGGGGATACGCAGTATTTT. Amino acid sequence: CASSTHPSGAGDTQYF.

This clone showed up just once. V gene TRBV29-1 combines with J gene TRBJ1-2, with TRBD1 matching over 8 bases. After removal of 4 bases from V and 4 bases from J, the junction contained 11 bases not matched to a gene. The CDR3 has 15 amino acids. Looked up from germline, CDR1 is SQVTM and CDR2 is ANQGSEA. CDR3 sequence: CSVAPGTGYFYGYTF. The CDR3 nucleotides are TGCAGCGTTGCCCCCGGGACAGGTTATTTCTATGGCTACACCTTC.

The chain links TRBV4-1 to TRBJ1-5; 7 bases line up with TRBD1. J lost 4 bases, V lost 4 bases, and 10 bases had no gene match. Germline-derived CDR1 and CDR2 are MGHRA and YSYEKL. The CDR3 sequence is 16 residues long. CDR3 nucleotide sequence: TGCGCCAGCAGCCCCCGGACAGGAGAAATAAATCAGCCCCAGCATTTT. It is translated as CASSPRTGEINQPQHF.

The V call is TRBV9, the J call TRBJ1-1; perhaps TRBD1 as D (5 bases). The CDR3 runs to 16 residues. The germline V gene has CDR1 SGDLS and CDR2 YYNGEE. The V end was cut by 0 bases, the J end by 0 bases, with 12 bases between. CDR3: CASSVVSVGVNTEAFF. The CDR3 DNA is TGTGCCAGCAGCGTAGTCTCAGTGGGGGTGAACACTGAAGCTTTCTTT.

CDR3 DNA: TGTGCCAGCAGCGCCTTGGAAGCGGGAAAAGAGACCCAGTACTTC. Translating it yields CASSALEAGKETQYF. The chain has TRBV9 and TRBJ2-5; 7 nucleotides match TRBD2. CDR1 and CDR2 (germline): SGDLS, YYNGEE. The CDR3 loop spans 15 amino acids. J gave up 3 bases and V 3 bases, and 8 bases lay outside the gene matches.

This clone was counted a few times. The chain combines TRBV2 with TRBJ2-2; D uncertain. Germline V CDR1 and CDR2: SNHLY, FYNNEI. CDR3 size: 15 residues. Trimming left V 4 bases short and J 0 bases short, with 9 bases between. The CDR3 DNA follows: TGTGCCAGCAGTGTACTTAGGACGAACACCGGGGAGCTGTTTTTT. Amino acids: CASSVLRTNTGELFF.

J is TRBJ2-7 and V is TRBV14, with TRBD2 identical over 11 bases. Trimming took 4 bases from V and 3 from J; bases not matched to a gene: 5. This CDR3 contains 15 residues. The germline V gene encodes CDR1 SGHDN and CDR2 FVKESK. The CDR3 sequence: CASSPRLAGSYEQYF. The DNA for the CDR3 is TGTGCCAGCAGCCCCCGACTAGCGGGGAGCTACGAGCAGTACTTC.

The CDR3 nucleotides read TGTGCCGGCCCAGGGACGGGGGGCAAAGGAGGTGGCTACACCTTC. It codes for CAGPGTGGKGGGYTF. This chain connects TRBV21-1 to TRBJ1-2. TRBV21-1 is given as a pseudogene. CDR3 length: 15 amino acids.

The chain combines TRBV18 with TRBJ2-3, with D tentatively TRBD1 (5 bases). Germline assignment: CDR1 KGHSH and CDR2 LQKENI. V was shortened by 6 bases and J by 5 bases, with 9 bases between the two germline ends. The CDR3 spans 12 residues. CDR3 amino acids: CASSDQGDTQYF. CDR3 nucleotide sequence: TGTGCCAGCTCGGACCAGGGAGATACGCAGTATTTT.

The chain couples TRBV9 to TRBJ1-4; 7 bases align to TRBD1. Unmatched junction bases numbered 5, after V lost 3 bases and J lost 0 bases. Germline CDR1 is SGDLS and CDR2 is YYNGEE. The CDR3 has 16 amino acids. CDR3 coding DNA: TGTGCCAGCAGCGCGCCCAGGGGGTCAACTAATGAAAAACTGTTTTTT. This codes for CASSAPRGSTNEKLFF.

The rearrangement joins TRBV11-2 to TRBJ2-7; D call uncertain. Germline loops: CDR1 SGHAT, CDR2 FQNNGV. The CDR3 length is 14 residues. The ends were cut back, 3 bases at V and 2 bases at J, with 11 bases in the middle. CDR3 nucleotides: TGTGCCAGCAGCTTTCCGGGCCCAACCTACGAGCAGTACTTC. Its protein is CASSFPGPTYEQYF.

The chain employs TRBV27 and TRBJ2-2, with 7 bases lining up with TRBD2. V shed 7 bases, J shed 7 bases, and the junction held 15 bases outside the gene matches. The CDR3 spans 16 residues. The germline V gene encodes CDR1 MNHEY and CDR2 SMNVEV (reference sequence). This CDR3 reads CASTYSSGAFSGELFF. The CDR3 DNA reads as TGTGCCAGCACTTACTCTAGCGGTGCTTTCAGCGGGGAGCTGTTTTTT.

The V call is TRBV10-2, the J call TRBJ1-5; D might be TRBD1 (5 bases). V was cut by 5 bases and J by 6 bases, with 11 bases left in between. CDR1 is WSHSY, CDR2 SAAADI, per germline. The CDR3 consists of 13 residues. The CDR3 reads CASSPGTGQPQHF. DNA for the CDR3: TGCGCCAGCAGTCCCGGGACGGGTCAGCCCCAGCATTTT.

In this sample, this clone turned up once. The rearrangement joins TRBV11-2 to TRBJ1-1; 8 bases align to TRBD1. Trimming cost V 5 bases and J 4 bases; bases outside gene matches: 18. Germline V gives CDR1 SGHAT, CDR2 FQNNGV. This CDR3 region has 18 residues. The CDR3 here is CASSPGGQDIWGITEAFF. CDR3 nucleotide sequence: TGTGCCAGCAGCCCTGGGGGACAGGATATATGGGGGATCACTGAAGCTTTCTTT. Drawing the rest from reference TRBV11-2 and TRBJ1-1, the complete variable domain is EAGVAQSPRYKIIEKRQSVAFWCNPISGHATLYWYQQILGQGPKLLIQFQNNGVVDDSQLPKDRFSAERLKGVDSTLKIQPAKLEDSAVYLCASSPGGQDIWGITEAFFGQGTRLTVV.

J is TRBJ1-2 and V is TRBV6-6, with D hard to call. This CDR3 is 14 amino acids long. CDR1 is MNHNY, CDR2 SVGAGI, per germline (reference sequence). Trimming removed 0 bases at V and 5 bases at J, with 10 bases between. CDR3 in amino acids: CASSYSSGLYGYTF. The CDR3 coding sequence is TGTGCCAGCAGTTACTCGAGCGGGTTATATGGCTACACCTTC.

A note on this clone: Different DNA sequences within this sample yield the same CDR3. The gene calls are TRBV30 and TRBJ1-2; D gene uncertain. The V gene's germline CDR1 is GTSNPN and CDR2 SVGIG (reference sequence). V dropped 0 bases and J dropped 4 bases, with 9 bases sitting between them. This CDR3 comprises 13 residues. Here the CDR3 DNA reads TGTGCCTGGAGTGTACTGGGTTTCTATGGCTACACCTTC. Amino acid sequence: CAWSVLGFYGYTF.

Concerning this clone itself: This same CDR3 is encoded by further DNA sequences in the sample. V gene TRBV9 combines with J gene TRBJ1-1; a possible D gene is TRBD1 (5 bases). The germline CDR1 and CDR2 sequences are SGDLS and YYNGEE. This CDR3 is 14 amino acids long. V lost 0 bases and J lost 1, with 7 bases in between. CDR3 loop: CASSVGQGNTEAFF. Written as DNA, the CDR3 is TGTGCCAGCAGCGTAGGTCAGGGGAACACTGAAGCTTTCTTT.

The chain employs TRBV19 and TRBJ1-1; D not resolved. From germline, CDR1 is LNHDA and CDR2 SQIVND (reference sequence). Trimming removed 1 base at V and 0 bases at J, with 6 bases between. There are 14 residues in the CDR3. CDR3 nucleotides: TGTGCCAGTAGTATAGGGGCTATGAACACTGAAGCTTTCTTT. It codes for CASSIGAMNTEAFF.

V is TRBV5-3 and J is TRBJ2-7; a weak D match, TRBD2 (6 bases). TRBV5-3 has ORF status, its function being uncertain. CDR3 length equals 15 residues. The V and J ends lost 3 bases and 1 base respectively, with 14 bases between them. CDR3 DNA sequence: TGTGCCAGAAGCTCACGGGGGAAGAGGTCCTACGAGCAGTACTTC. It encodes CARSSRGKRSYEQYF.